This entry concerns a single T cell receptor beta chain. TCRdb's copy holds only in-frame clones and misses some; the assay was immunoSEQ multiplex PCR. The sample records some 19,000 clones, around 85% being singletons. These data belong to a study of blood T cell repertoires in COVID-19. Across the study: Spain, Italy and the United States supplied samples that represented acute and convalescent COVID-19. From T cells, B-cell-depleted T cells, or PBMCs came the material, which was cDNA or gDNA.

V lost 5 bases, J lost 4 bases, and 13 bases stayed unmatched. From germline, CDR1 is KGHDR and CDR2 SFDVKD. CDR3 size: 17 residues. This receptor was taken from a man older than 75 with acute or convalescent COVID-19. The chain is built from TRBV24-1 and TRBJ1-2; 9 nucleotides align to TRBD1. The source material was peripheral blood. The CDR3 sequence: CATSGGRHGTGFYGYTF. The CDR3 DNA reads TGTGCCACCAGTGGGGGTAGGCACGGGACAGGGTTCTATGGCTACACCTTC.